Following are 6 T cell receptor beta chains from one sample sequenced in a study of blood T cell repertoires in COVID-19. Generated by immunoSEQ multiplex PCR, the TCRdb table keeps only in-frame clones and is missing some. The data show about 75,000 clones, almost 90% seen once. The sequencing sample was made of peripheral blood. Receptor source: a human donor in a cohort sampled during active COVID-19.

This chain connects TRBV7-2 to TRBJ1-4, with a tentative D call TRBD1 (6 bases). The CDR3 totals 15 residues. CDR1 is SGHTA and CDR2 is FQGNSA in the germline V gene. Trimming pared 2 bases from V and 8 bases from J, leaving 15 bases between. The CDR3 reads CASSLRNRVGEKLFF. CDR3 nucleotide sequence: TGTGCCAGCAGCTTACGAAACAGGGTTGGGGAAAAACTGTTTTTT. Full variable domain (remainder filled in from reference TRBV7-2 and TRBJ1-4): GAGVSQSPSNKVTEKGKDVELRCDPISGHTALYWYRQSLGQGLEFLIYFQGNSAPDKSGLPSDRFSAERTGGSVSTLTIQRTQQEDSAVYLCASSLRNRVGEKLFFGSGTQLSVL.

The chain links TRBV7-3 to TRBJ2-1; TRBD2 might be the D (6 bases). The germline V gene has CDR1 SGHTA and CDR2 FQGTGA. The CDR3 extends over 15 amino acids. The V end lost 2 bases, the J end lost 9 bases, and 17 bases lay between the germline ends. As DNA, the CDR3 is TGTGCCAGCAGCTTAGCGGGGACGTCTGGGGCTGAGCAGTTCTTC. Encoded protein: CASSLAGTSGAEQFF.

In its sample, this clone was seen once. V usage is TRBV19 and J usage is TRBJ2-2; TRBD2 agrees at 10 bases. Unmatched junction bases numbered 3, after V lost 5 bases and J lost 0 bases. Germline V gives CDR1 LNHDA, CDR2 SQIVND (reference sequence). The CDR3 extends over 16 amino acids. CDR3 sequence (DNA): TGTGCCAGTAGTCGCCTAGCGGGGGCGAACACCGGGGAGCTGTTTTTT. This translates into CASSRLAGANTGELFF.

This clone appeared a few times. The chain has TRBV19 and TRBJ1-6; 9 bases are shared with TRBD1. The CDR3 has 15 residues. Germline V gene sequence: CDR1 LNHDA, CDR2 SQIVND (reference sequence). V lost 6 bases and J lost 5; bases outside the gene matches: 5. CDR3 DNA sequence: TGTGCCAGTAGGCCTGGACAGGGGAATAATTCACCCCTCCACTTT. This gives the protein CASRPGQGNNSPLHF.

The chain has TRBV19 and TRBJ2-3; TRBD2 matches 12 bases. The CDR3 totals 17 residues. Germline V gives CDR1 LNHDA, CDR2 SQIVND (reference sequence). V was pared by 6 bases and J by 6 bases, with 13 bases of the junction left unmatched. Here the CDR3 DNA reads TGTGCCAGTAGCCGTGTCCGACTAGCGGGAGAATTGGATACGCAGTATTTT. Protein sequence: CASSRVRLAGELDTQYF.

V is TRBV21-1 and J is TRBJ2-2; the D call TRBD2 from the table was never checked on the DNA. TRBV21-1 is assigned pseudogene status. The CDR3 is 13 amino acids. CDR3 DNA: TGTGCCAGCAGGAAAACCCGGACTAGCGAGCTGTTTTTT. Protein sequence: CASRKTRTSELFF.